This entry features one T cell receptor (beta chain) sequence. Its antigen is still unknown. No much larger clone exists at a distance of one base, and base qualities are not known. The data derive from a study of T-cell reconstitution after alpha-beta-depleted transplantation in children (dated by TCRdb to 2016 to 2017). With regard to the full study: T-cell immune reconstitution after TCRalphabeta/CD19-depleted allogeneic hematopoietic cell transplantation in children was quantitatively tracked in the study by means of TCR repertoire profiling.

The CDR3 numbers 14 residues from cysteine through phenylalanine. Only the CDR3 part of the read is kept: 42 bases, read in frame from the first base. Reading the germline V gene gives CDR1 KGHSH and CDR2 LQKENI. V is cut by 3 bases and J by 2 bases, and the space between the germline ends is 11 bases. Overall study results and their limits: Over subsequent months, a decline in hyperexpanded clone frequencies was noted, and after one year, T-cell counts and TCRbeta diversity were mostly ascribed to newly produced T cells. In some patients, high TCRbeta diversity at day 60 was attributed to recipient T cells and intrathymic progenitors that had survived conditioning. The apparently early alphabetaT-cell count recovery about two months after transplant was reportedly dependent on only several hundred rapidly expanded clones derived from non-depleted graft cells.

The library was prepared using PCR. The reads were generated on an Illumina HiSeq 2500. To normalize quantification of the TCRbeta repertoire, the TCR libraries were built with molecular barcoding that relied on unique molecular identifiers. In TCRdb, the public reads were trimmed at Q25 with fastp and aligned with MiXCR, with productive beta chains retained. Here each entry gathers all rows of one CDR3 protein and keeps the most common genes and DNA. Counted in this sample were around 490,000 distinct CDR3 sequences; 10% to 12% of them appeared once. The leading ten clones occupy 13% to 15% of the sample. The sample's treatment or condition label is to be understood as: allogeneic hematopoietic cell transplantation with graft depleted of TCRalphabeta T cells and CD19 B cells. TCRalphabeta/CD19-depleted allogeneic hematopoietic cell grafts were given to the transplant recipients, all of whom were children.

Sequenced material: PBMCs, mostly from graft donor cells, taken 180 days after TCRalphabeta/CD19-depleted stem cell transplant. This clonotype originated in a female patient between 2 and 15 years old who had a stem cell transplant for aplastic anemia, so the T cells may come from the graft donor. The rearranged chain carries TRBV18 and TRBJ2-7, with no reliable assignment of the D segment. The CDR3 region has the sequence CASSPPNGAYEQYF. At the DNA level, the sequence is TGTGCCAGCTCACCCCCGAATGGGGCCTACGAGCAGTACTTC.